A single sample is the source of the 20 T cell receptor beta chains below, sequenced in a study of T cells in Graves' hyperthyroidism and ophthalmopathy. Using RNA transcripts as the source, TCR beta CDR3 regions were amplified. Carried out on the TCR CDR3, a first-round RT-PCR used the HTBI primer set. TCRdb fed the multiplex PCR reads into MiXCR, producing one record per CDR3 protein. The sample has 250,000 or so distinct CDR3 sequences; about 16% are singletons. The sequenced sample consisted of blood. All receptors come from a woman aged 18 to 35 with Graves' ophthalmopathy.

This clonotype was seen ten or more times. This chain links TRBV5-1 with TRBJ1-2, with D tentatively TRBD1 (5 bases). V lost 0 bases, J lost 2 bases, and 14 bases lay in between. The CDR3 extends over 16 amino acids. Germline-derived CDR1 and CDR2 are SGHRS and YFSETQ. CDR3 bases: TGCGCCAGCAGCTTGGGGGGCTCGGAGTCCAACTATGGCTACACCTTC. Translation: CASSLGGSESNYGYTF.

This clonotype was recorded many times. V usage is TRBV3-1 and J usage is TRBJ2-3, with 14 bases lining up with TRBD2. The trim removed 3 bases at V and 8 bases at J, leaving 4 bases unmatched. Germline CDR1 and CDR2: LGHDT and YNNKEL (reference sequence). This CDR3 has 15 amino acids. CDR3 sequence (DNA): TGTGCCAGCAGCCAGACTAGCGGGGGGGCGGGTACGCAGTATTTT. It encodes CASSQTSGGAGTQYF.

This clonotype showed up many times. The chain uses TRBV4-2 and TRBJ2-7; possibly TRBD1 or TRBD2 for D (5 bases each). From germline, CDR1 is LGHNA and CDR2 YNFKEQ. The CDR3 spans 15 residues. V was pared by 4 bases and J by 5 bases, with 18 bases between. CDR3 DNA: TGTGCCAGCAGCCTTGGGACGGGGCGTAGGGACGAGCAGTACTTC. Its translation is CASSLGTGRRDEQYF.

The chain combines TRBV28 with TRBJ1-5; 7 bases line up with TRBD1. Germline assignment: CDR1 MDHEN and CDR2 SYDVKM. The CDR3 has 15 residues. V was clipped by 6 bases and J by 7 bases; unmatched bases: 12. The CDR3 here is CASSLRQGSRQPQHF. DNA of the CDR3: TGTGCCAGCAGCCTCAGACAGGGAAGTCGGCAGCCCCAGCATTTT.

In its sample, this clonotype was seen many times. This rearrangement joins TRBV4-3 to TRBJ2-1; 7 bases line up with TRBD2. The V segment lost 5 bases and the J segment 0 bases; nucleotides outside the gene matches: 1. The CDR3 consists of 14 residues. Germline assignment: CDR1 LGHNA and CDR2 YSLEER. The CDR3 DNA reads as TGCGCCAGCAGCAGCGGGAACTCCTACAATGAGCAGTTCTTC. It encodes CASSSGNSYNEQFF.

In this sample, this clonotype turned up many times. The J gene is TRBJ2-5, the V gene TRBV7-8; D may correspond to TRBD1 or TRBD2 (5 bases each). V gave up 6 bases and J gave up 7 bases, with 18 bases separating them. This CDR3 region has 14 residues. The germline gives CDR1 SGHVS, CDR2 FQNEAQ. The CDR3 region is CASSQGTALGTQYF. DNA of the CDR3: TGTGCCAGCAGTCAAGGGACGGCCTTGGGGACCCAGTACTTC.

This clonotype was detected ten times or more. The V and J genes are TRBV20-1 and TRBJ2-7, with D possibly being TRBD2 (6 bases). The V gene lost 3 bases and the J gene lost 1 base, with 10 bases spanning the gap. The CDR3 extends over 13 amino acids. In germline, CDR1 is DFQATT, CDR2 SNEGSKA (reference sequence). This CDR3 reads CSASRELSYEQYF. CDR3 DNA sequence: TGCAGTGCTAGTCGGGAGTTATCCTACGAGCAGTACTTC.

This clonotype was recorded many times. This rearrangement joins TRBV19 to TRBJ1-2, with 9 bases that match TRBD1. CDR1 and CDR2 (germline): LNHDA, SQIVND (reference sequence). The CDR3 runs to 16 residues. Trimming cost V 4 bases and J 3 bases; bases outside gene matches: 9. DNA of the CDR3: TGTGCCAGTAGTACAAAGGGACAGGGTCACTACTATGGCTACACCTTC. Protein sequence: CASSTKGQGHYYGYTF.

There are many counts of this clonotype. The V gene is TRBV30, the J gene TRBJ1-6, with 7 bases fitting TRBD1. V was clipped by 4 bases and J by 10 bases; unmatched bases: 7. Germline CDR1 and CDR2: GTSNPN and SVGIG (reference sequence). This CDR3 comprises 13 residues. This CDR3 reads CAWTLDRSSPLHF. The CDR3, as DNA: TGTGCCTGGACTTTGGACAGGAGCTCACCCCTCCACTTT.

The sample holds a few counts of this clonotype. A much larger clone is a single base away; this may be a read error. This chain links TRBV13 with TRBJ2-7; TRBD2 matches at 16 bases. The CDR3 spans 17 residues. Germline V lookup: CDR1 PRHDT, CDR2 FYEKMQ (reference sequence). The chain's CDR3 is CASSTGTSGGAEDEQCF. Written as DNA, the CDR3 is TGTGCCAGCAGCACGGGGACTAGCGGGGGGGCCGAGGACGAGCAGTGCTTC.

This clonotype was seen many times. The chain uses TRBV27 and TRBJ1-5; the D gene is possibly TRBD1 (6 bases). This CDR3 contains 15 residues. V dropped 2 bases and J dropped 2 bases, with 10 bases sitting between them. Germline-derived CDR1 and CDR2 are MNHEY and SMNVEV (reference sequence). This chain's CDR3 is CASSLRGIGNQPQHF. The CDR3, as DNA: TGTGCCAGCAGTTTAAGGGGGATCGGCAATCAGCCCCAGCATTTT.

This clonotype was recorded a few times. The chain is built from TRBV6-5 and TRBJ2-3, with D possibly being TRBD1 (5 bases). The CDR3 runs to 15 residues. Germline lookup yields CDR1 MNHEY and CDR2 SVGAGI. V was trimmed by 0 bases and J by 4 bases, leaving 11 bases between them. The CDR3 sequence is CASSYSMGRSDTQYF. The CDR3 coding sequence is TGTGCCAGCAGTTACTCGATGGGGCGGTCAGATACGCAGTATTTT.

This clonotype came up a few times. The V gene is TRBV15, the J gene TRBJ2-3; 14 positions match TRBD2. The CDR3 is 21 residues long. Germline V gene sequence: CDR1 LNHNV, CDR2 YYDKDF (reference sequence). Losses at the gene ends were 0 bases for V and 4 bases for J; bases not matched to a gene: 15. The CDR3 protein is CATSRDSPLGLAGVEADTQYF. The CDR3 nucleotides are TGTGCCACCAGCAGAGATAGCCCTCTGGGACTAGCGGGAGTGGAAGCAGATACGCAGTATTTT. Filled out from reference TRBV15 and TRBJ2-3, the complete variable domain reads DAMVIQNPRYQVTQFGKPVTLSCSQTLNHNVMYWYQQKSSQAPKLLFHYYDKDFNNEADTPDNFQSRRPNTSFCFLDIRSPGLGDTAMYLCATSRDSPLGLAGVEADTQYFGPGTRLTVL.

At least ten counts were recorded for this clonotype. This chain links TRBV28 with TRBJ2-7; D ambiguous. Trimming cost V 2 bases and J 0 bases, with 14 bases left between them. The CDR3 runs to 16 residues. Germline V lookup: CDR1 MDHEN, CDR2 SYDVKM. Here the CDR3 reads CASSLTQSYPSYEQYF. Here the CDR3 DNA reads TGTGCCAGCAGTTTAACCCAGTCCTATCCCTCCTACGAGCAGTACTTC. The full variable domain, in which reference TRBV28 and TRBJ2-7 provide the parts outside the CDR3, is DVKVTQSSRYLVKRTGEKVFLECVQDMDHENMFWYRQDPGLGLRLIYFSYDVKMKEKGDIPEGYSVSREKKERFSLILESASTNQTSMYLCASSLTQSYPSYEQYFGPGTRLTVT.

The table lists this clonotype with many counts. The chain uses TRBV4-1 and TRBJ1-1, with a weak D call TRBD1 (5 bases). This CDR3 has 13 amino acids. V dropped 6 bases and J dropped 2 bases, with 10 bases sitting between them. The germline gives CDR1 MGHRA, CDR2 YSYEKL. This CDR3 reads CASRGEGNTEAFF. The DNA for the CDR3 is TGCGCCAGCAGAGGGGAGGGTAACACTGAAGCTTTCTTT.

This clonotype was found many times. The chain has TRBV7-3 and TRBJ2-1, with D perhaps matching TRBD2 (5 bases). The V gene lost 0 bases and the J gene lost 4 bases, with 10 bases spanning the gap. The CDR3 has 15 amino acids. Germline CDR1 and CDR2: SGHTA and FQGTGA. For the CDR3, the DNA is TGTGCCAGCAGCTTAACGGGAGAAATTTACAATGAGCAGTTCTTC. It yields the protein CASSLTGEIYNEQFF.

This clonotype was detected ten times or more. The chain is built from TRBV12-3 or TRBV12-4 and TRBJ1-5; D might be TRBD1 (5 bases). The CDR3 runs 12 residues. Trimming shortened V by 5 bases and J by 9 bases, and 11 bases separated the two germline ends. In DNA, the CDR3 is TGTGCCAGCAGTACACCGGGGGGGCCCCAGCATTTT. Protein: CASSTPGGPQHF.

This clonotype was recorded at least ten times. CDR3 bases: TGTGCCAGCAGAAAAGGACTAGCGGGAAATGAGCAGTTCTTC. Translated, it gives CASRKGLAGNEQFF. The rearrangement uses TRBV2 and TRBJ2-1, with TRBD2 matching over 12 bases. The germline V gene has CDR1 SNHLY and CDR2 FYNNEI. CDR3 length: 14 amino acids. V dropped 6 bases and J dropped 7; count of bases not matched to a gene: 4.

In this sample, this clonotype turned up many times. The CDR3 sequence is CASSYSASGRTDTQYF. The CDR3 nucleotides are TGTGCCAGCAGTTACTCGGCTAGCGGGAGAACAGATACGCAGTATTTT. The rearrangement joins TRBV6-6 to TRBJ2-3, with 10 bases matching TRBD2. Germline V gene data show CDR1 as MNHNY and CDR2 as SVGAGI (reference sequence). V lost 0 bases to trimming and J lost 3 bases; unmatched junction nucleotides: 3. The CDR3 covers 16 residues.

This clonotype was detected many times. This rearrangement joins TRBV7-9 to TRBJ1-2; no firm D call. Germline V gene data show CDR1 as SEHNR and CDR2 as FQNEAQ (reference sequence). This CDR3 contains 12 residues. V shed 1 base and J shed 4 bases, with 4 bases lying between them. The CDR3 region has the DNA TGTGCCAGCAGCTTAGTCCCCTATGGCTACACCTTC. Translation: CASSLVPYGYTF.